These 11 T cell receptor beta chains originate from one sample sequenced in a study of identical twins. TCRdb processed the 5' RACE reads anew with MiXCR; each CDR3 protein has one entry. The table includes about 810,000 distinct CDR3 sequences, about 12% detected once. The same sample was also studied in work on yellow fever vaccine responses in identical twins.

Sequences were obtained from PBMCs. Every receptor here comes from a woman aged 18-35 years in good health.

CDR3 protein: CASSRAWGQGGIETQYF. The CDR3 region has the DNA TGTGCCAGCAGTCGAGCTTGGGGACAGGGTGGGATAGAGACCCAGTACTTC. The V call is TRBV11-2, the J call TRBJ2-5; 9 positions agree with TRBD1. The CDR3 is made up of 17 amino acids. Germline V gene sequence: CDR1 SGHAT, CDR2 FQNNGV. Trimming cost V 6 bases and J 4 bases; bases outside gene matches: 15.

CDR3: CASSLAGGGRMAGELFF. As DNA, the CDR3 is TGCGCCAGCAGCTTGGCCGGCGGGGGACGTATGGCCGGGGAGCTGTTTTTT. The gene calls are TRBV5-1 and TRBJ2-2; 7 bases match TRBD2. The CDR3 is made up of 17 amino acids. Germline trimming cut 0 bases from V and 6 bases from J; bases unmatched to any gene: 11. CDR1 SGHRS and CDR2 YFSETQ come from the germline V gene.

This clonotype has more than one count but fewer than ten. This chain links TRBV9 with TRBJ2-7; D might be TRBD2 (6 bases). There are 13 residues in the CDR3. Germline V lookup: CDR1 SGDLS, CDR2 YYNGEE. The V end was cut by 2 bases, the J end by 5 bases, with 11 bases between. In nucleotides, the CDR3 is TGTGCCAGCAGCGTCGGAGGGGTAAACGAGCAGTACTTC. Translated, it gives CASSVGGVNEQYF.

This clonotype was seen ten or more times. The CDR3 DNA sequence: TGTGCCAGCAGCTGGACAGGAACAAATGAAAAACTGTTTTTT. Residues: CASSWTGTNEKLFF. The chain links TRBV7-6 to TRBJ1-4, with TRBD1 matching over 7 bases. This CDR3 is 14 amino acids long. V trimming: 4 bases; J trimming: 5 bases; junction bases outside the gene matches: 4. Germline V lookup: CDR1 SGHVS, CDR2 FNYEAQ. Complete variable domain (other parts from reference TRBV7-6 and TRBJ1-4): GAGVSQSPRYKVTKRGQDVALRCDPISGHVSLYWYRQALGQGPEFLTYFNYEAQQDKSGLPNDRFSAERPEGSISTLTIQRTEQRDSAMYRCASSWTGTNEKLFFGSGTQLSVL.

Ten or more counts support this clonotype. J is TRBJ2-7 and V is TRBV29-1; D not certain. CDR3 length equals 13 residues. The germline V and J ends were trimmed by 6 bases and 0 bases, with 12 bases remaining between them. Per the germline V gene, CDR1 is SQVTM and CDR2 is ANQGSEA. The CDR3 sequence is CSVDEKNSYEQYF. CDR3 coding DNA: TGCAGCGTAGACGAGAAAAACTCCTACGAGCAGTACTTC.

V usage is TRBV2 and J usage is TRBJ2-1; 8 bases align to TRBD2. Germline lookup yields CDR1 SNHLY and CDR2 FYNNEI. V shed 6 bases, J shed 2 bases, and the junction held 6 bases outside the gene matches. The CDR3 length is 15 residues. CDR3 region: CASSIAGTTYNEQFF. CDR3 nucleotide sequence: TGTGCCAGCAGCATAGCGGGGACGACCTACAATGAGCAGTTCTTC. Full variable domain (remainder filled in from reference TRBV2 and TRBJ2-1): EPEVTQTPSHQVTQMGQEVILRCVPISNHLYFYWYRQILGQKVEFLVSFYNNEISEKSEIFDDQFSVERPDGSNFTLKIRSTKLEDSAMYFCASSIAGTTYNEQFFGPGTRLTVL.

This clonotype was counted a few times. The chain carries TRBV6-1 and TRBJ2-7; D unclear. This CDR3 has 15 residues. Trimming removed 7 bases from V and 3 bases from J, with 19 bases in between. Germline V gene sequence: CDR1 MNHNS, CDR2 SASEGT. CDR3 amino acids: CASTQVGGVNYEQYF. The CDR3 bases are TGTGCCAGCACCCAAGTAGGTGGTGTTAACTACGAGCAGTACTTC.

This chain links TRBV27 with TRBJ2-1; possible D gene TRBD1, 6 bases. V was trimmed by 3 bases and J by 8 bases, leaving 14 bases between them. The CDR3 has 14 amino acids. Germline V gene data show CDR1 as MNHEY and CDR2 as SMNVEV (reference sequence). The CDR3 sequence: CASSLAQGGYEQFF. The CDR3 coding sequence is TGTGCCAGCAGTTTGGCCCAAGGGGGATATGAGCAGTTCTTC.

The V and J genes are TRBV4-1 and TRBJ2-6, with TRBD1 matching 7 bases. The CDR3 sequence is 17 residues long. The germline V gene encodes CDR1 MGHRA and CDR2 YSYEKL. J was trimmed by 0 bases and V by 0 bases; bases with no gene match: 2. CDR3 nucleotides: TGCGCCAGCAGCCAAGAGGGGACAGTCTCTGGGGCCAACGTCCTGACTTTC. This encodes CASSQEGTVSGANVLTF.

A few counts support this clonotype. The rearrangement links TRBV10-3 to TRBJ2-5; 12 bases match TRBD2. Trimming at V came to 10 bases and at J to 5 bases, leaving 14 bases not matched to a gene. The CDR3 totals 16 residues. CDR1 and CDR2 from the germline V gene are ENHRY and SYGVKD. CDR3 in amino acids: CASSQRTSGMSETQYF. Here the CDR3 DNA reads TGTGCCAGTTCTCAGAGGACTAGCGGGATGAGCGAGACCCAGTACTTC.

This clonotype was observed at least ten times. V gene TRBV11-2 combines with J gene TRBJ2-2, with a tentative D call TRBD1 (6 bases). V lost 5 bases and J 4 bases, leaving 8 bases between the germline ends. This CDR3 is built from 13 residues. The germline CDR1 and CDR2 sequences are SGHAT and FQNNGV. In DNA form, the CDR3 reads TGTGCCAGCAGCACACAGGGCACCGGGGAGCTGTTTTTT. Its protein is CASSTQGTGELFF.